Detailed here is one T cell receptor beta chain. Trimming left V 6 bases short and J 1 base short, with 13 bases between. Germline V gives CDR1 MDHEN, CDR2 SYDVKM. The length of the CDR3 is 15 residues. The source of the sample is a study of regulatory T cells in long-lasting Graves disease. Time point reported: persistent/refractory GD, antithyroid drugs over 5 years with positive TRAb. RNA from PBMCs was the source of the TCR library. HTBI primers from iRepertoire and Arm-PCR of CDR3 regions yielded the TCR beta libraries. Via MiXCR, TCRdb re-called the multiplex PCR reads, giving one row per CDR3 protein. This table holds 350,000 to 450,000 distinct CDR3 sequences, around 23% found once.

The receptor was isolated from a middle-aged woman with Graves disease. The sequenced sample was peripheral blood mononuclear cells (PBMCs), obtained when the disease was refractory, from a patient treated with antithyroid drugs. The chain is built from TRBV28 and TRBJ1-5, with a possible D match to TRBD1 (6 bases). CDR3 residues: CASSLRGASNQPQHF. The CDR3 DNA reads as TGTGCCAGCAGCCTGCGGGGGGCGAGCAATCAGCCCCAGCATTTT.